This T cell receptor beta chain was identified in a study of cytomegalovirus exposure and HLA in healthy donors. The CDR3 length is 17 residues. J gave up 4 bases and V 5 bases, and 16 bases lay outside the gene matches. Germline V gene sequence: CDR1 SEHNR, CDR2 FQNEAQ (reference sequence). Primers: 60 Vbeta forward and 13 Jbeta reverse. The data were produced by immunoSEQ multiplex PCR, yet TCRdb's version contains in-frame clones alone and is incomplete. The sample shows tens of thousands of clones, about two thirds of them seen only once. Input material: PBMCs. This clonotype was obtained from a woman in her 30s in good health and CMV-seronegative. The V gene is TRBV7-9, the J gene TRBJ1-2, with 7 bases identical to TRBD1. The CDR3 bases are TGTGCCAGCAGCGGGAGTCGGAGACAGGGCCCGGTCTATGGCTACACCTTC. It translates to CASSGSRRQGPVYGYTF.